The rows below give T cell receptor beta chains drawn from one sample of a study of blood T cell repertoires in COVID-19. The data were produced by immunoSEQ multiplex PCR, yet TCRdb's version contains in-frame clones alone and is incomplete. The table lists 130,000 or so clones, around four fifths of them singletons. The sequenced sample was peripheral blood. Receptors originate from a human donor in a cohort sampled during active COVID-19. Both conserved end residues are part of each CDR3. The order of the fields is J gene, V gene, CDR3 length, CDR3 protein.

>TRBJ2-7|TRBV10-3|14
CAISPSSPSYEQYF
>TRBJ1-2|TRBV14|15
CASSRDRRAAYGYTF
>TRBJ1-1|TRBV19|13
CASSLARRTEAFF
>TRBJ2-3|TRBV5-6|16
CASSSSGRFRTDTQYF
>TRBJ1-1|TRBV25-1|12
CASTRGDTEAFF
>TRBJ1-6|TRBV30|13
CAWSGTAHSPLHF
>TRBJ2-1|TRBV7-3|15
CASSQDRGIDNEQFF
>TRBJ2-2|TRBV4-1|14
CASSGDRNTGELFF
>TRBJ2-7|TRBV5-1|14
CASLRLADSYEQYF
>TRBJ2-3|TRBV27|16
CASSARTSRGTDTQYF
>TRBJ1-1|TRBV19|14
CASSISQGWTEAFF
>TRBJ2-3|TRBV6-6|16
CASSKLAARSTDTQYF
>TRBJ2-7|TRBV5-4|12
CATGHPSYEQYF
>TRBJ2-2|TRBV9|16
CASSVGWRANTGELFF
>TRBJ2-7|TRBV7-2|16
CASSPAIGRTLYEQYF
>TRBJ1-1|TRBV12-3/TRBV12-4|9
CAPRAEAFF
>TRBJ2-5|TRBV7-3|16
CASSPTDRGRLETQYF
>TRBJ2-3|TRBV5-4|17
CASSLKVLTGGATTQYF
>TRBJ2-5|TRBV6-6|10
CASREETQYF
>TRBJ2-6|TRBV3-1/TRBV3-2|18
CASSQALGGVSGANVLTF
>TRBJ2-7|TRBV9|16
CASSVFPAGGPWEQYF
>TRBJ2-7|TRBV20-1|15
CSASLGQELSYEQYF
>TRBJ2-1|TRBV5-4|16
CASSLGVSGSYNEQFF
>TRBJ2-4|TRBV7-2|17
CASSFEGTSGAQNIQYF
>TRBJ2-5|TRBV7-3|14
CASSPTSSQETQYF
>TRBJ2-5|TRBV20-1|11
CSAASRETQYF
>TRBJ2-5|TRBV3-1/TRBV3-2|12
CASSQDLETQYF
>TRBJ1-1|TRBV5-4|14
CASSSGGVNTEAFF
>TRBJ1-5|TRBV7-2|16
CASSLWPSGGSQPQHF
>TRBJ2-7|TRBV28|16
CASSPPGASGSYEQYF
>TRBJ1-4|TRBV5-1|16
CASSPRRQGINEKLFF
>TRBJ2-3|TRBV18|13
CASSSTVTDTQYF
>TRBJ2-4|TRBV5-1|14
CASSLGGGANIQYF
>TRBJ2-3|TRBV5-8|17
CASSRGLAGTFTDTQYF
>TRBJ2-2|TRBV5-4|16
CASSAGLAGVTGELFF
>TRBJ2-5|TRBV10-3|15
CAISDFAGAGETQYF
>TRBJ2-2|TRBV5-4|16
CASSFPGTDHTGELFF
>TRBJ2-3|TRBV7-2|18
CASSLAQSSGRLVDTQYF
>TRBJ2-5|TRBV12-5|13
CASGRQGLETQYF
>TRBJ2-1|TRBV5-4|15
CASSLAGRYVNEQFF
>TRBJ2-7|TRBV6-1|16
CASSEAGSAGVAEQYF
>TRBJ1-6|TRBV23-1|16
CASSQLARRADSPLHF
>TRBJ2-2|TRBV29-1|14
CSVGRGQDTGELFF